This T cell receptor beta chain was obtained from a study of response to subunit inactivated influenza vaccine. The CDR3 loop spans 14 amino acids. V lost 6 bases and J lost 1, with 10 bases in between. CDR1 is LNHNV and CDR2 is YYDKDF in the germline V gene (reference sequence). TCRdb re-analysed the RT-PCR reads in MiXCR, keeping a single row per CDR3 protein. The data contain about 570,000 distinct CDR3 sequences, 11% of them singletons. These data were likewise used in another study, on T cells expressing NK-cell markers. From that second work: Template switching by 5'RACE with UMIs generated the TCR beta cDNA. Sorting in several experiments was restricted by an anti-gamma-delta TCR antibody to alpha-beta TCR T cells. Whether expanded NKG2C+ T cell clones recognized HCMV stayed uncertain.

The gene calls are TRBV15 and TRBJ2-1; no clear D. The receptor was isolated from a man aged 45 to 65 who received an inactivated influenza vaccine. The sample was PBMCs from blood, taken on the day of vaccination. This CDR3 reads CATRKGLSYNEQFF. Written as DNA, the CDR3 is TGTGCCACCAGAAAGGGATTATCCTACAATGAGCAGTTCTTC.